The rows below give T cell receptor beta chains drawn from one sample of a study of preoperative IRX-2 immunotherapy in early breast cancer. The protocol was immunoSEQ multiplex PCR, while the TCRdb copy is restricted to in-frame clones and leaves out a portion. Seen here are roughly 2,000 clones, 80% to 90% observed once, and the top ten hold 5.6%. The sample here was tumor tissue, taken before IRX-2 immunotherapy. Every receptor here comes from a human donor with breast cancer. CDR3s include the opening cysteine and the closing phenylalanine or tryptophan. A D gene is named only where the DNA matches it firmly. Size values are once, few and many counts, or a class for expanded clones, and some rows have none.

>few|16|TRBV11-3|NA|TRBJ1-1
CASSFFQGNGDTEAFF
TGTGCCAGCAGTTTTTTCCAGGGGAATGGGGACACTGAAGCTTTCTTT
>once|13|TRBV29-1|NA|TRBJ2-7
CSARSGNLDEQYF
TGCAGCGCCAGATCAGGGAATTTAGACGAGCAGTACTTC
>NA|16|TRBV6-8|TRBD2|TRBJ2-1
CASSYRRTSGDNEQFF
TGTGCCAGCAGTTACCGTCGGACTAGCGGGGACAATGAGCAGTTCTTC
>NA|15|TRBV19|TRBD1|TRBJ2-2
CASSILTGNAGELFF
TGTGCCAGTAGTATTCTGACAGGGAACGCCGGGGAGCTGTTTTTT
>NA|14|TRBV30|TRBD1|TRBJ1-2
CAWSSDRGQSGYTF
TGTGCCTGGAGTTCCGACCGGGGACAGAGTGGCTACACCTTC
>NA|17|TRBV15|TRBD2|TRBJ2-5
CATSRGGTSGPQETQYF
TGTGCCACCAGCAGAGGAGGGACTAGCGGTCCCCAAGAGACCCAGTACTTC
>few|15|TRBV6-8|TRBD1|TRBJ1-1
CASSYRDRGRPEAFF
TGTGCCAGCAGTTACCGGGACAGGGGTCGCCCTGAAGCTTTCTTT
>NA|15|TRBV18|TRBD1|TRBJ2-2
CASSPSDRGAGELFF
TGTGCCAGCTCACCATCAGACAGGGGAGCCGGGGAGCTGTTTTTT
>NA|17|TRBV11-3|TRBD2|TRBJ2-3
CASSAILAGAFADTQYF
TGTGCCAGCAGCGCTATCCTAGCGGGAGCTTTTGCAGATACGCAGTATTTT
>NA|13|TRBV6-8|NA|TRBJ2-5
CASSYRDKETQYF
TGTGCCAGCAGTTACAGGGATAAAGAGACCCAGTACTTC
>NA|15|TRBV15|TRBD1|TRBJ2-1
CATSRDLGTVNEQFF
TGTGCCACCAGCAGAGATCTAGGGACAGTCAATGAGCAGTTCTTC
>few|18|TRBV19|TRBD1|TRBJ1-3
CASSISGTGVWYGNTIYF
TGTGCCAGTAGTATCAGCGGGACAGGGGTATGGTACGGAAACACCATATATTTT
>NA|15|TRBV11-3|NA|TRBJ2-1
CASSYTGDSGNEQFF
TGTGCCAGCAGTTATACCGGAGACTCAGGAAATGAGCAGTTCTTC
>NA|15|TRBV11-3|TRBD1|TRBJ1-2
CASSLVGGQGHGYTF
TGTGCCAGCAGCTTAGTCGGGGGACAGGGTCATGGCTACACCTTC
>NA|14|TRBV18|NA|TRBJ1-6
CASSQAARNSPLHF
TGTGCCAGCTCACAGGCGGCCAGGAATTCACCCCTCCACTTT
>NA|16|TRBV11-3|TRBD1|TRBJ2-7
CASSPYLGTGVNEQYF
TGTGCCAGCAGCCCCTATCTGGGGACAGGGGTTAACGAGCAGTACTTC
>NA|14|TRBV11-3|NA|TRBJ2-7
CASSLGSGMDEQYF
TGTGCCAGCAGCTTAGGGTCGGGGATGGACGAGCAGTACTTC
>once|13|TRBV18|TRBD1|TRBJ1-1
CASSPGQGTEAFF
TGTGCCAGCTCACCGGGACAGGGGACTGAAGCTTTCTTT